This TCR beta chain was found in a study of cytomegalovirus exposure and HLA in healthy donors. Details on this clone: Its antigen is not known.

Researchers ran the PCR with 60 Vbeta and 13 Jbeta primers. Using immunoSEQ multiplex PCR, the repertoire was profiled, and TCRdb retains in-frame clones only, with some absent. The table records 210,000 or so clones, roughly 79% of them present only once. CDR1 and CDR2 (germline): SGDLS, YYNGEE. The CDR3 is 16 amino acids. V lost 0 bases and J lost 3, with 12 bases in between. The study's findings and limits: V- and J-gene trimming of TCR beta was linked (in a later analysis) to a missense DCLRE1C variant. In a later analysis, common viral pathogens appeared linked to several of the most significant clusters. Solely CMV serostatus was available to characterize immune exposure.

The source material was PBMCs. The chain couples TRBV9 to TRBJ2-2; tentative D call: TRBD1 (6 bases). The receptor was isolated from a man aged 18 to 29 in good health and CMV-seronegative. CDR3 coding DNA: TGTGCCAGCAGCGTAGATGGGGCAGGGGACACCGGGGAGCTGTTTTTT. The encoded protein is CASSVDGAGDTGELFF.